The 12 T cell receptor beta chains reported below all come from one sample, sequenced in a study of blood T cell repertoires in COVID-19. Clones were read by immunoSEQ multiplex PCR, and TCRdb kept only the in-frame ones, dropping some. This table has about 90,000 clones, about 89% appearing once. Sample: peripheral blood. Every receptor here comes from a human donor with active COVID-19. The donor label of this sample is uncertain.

CDR3 in DNA: TGTGCCAGCAGCCTTACACGGGATAGCAATCAGCCCCAGCATTTT. It codes for CASSLTRDSNQPQHF. The rearrangement joins TRBV6-5 to TRBJ1-5; D is unclear. Germline loops: CDR1 MNHEY, CDR2 SVGAGI. V shed 6 bases and J shed 0 bases, with 12 bases lying between them. The CDR3 has 15 residues.

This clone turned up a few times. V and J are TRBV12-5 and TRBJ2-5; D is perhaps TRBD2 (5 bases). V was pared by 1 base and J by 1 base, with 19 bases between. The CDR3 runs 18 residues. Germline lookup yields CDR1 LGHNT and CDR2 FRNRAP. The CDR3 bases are TGTGCTAGTGGTTTGGGGCAAGCGGTCCCGGGTTTCCAAGAGACCCAGTACTTC. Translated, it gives CASGLGQAVPGFQETQYF.

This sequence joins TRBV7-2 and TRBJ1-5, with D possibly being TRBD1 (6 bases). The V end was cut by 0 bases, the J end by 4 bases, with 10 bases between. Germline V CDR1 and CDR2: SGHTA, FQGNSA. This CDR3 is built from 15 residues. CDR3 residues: CASSLAGAGNQPQHF. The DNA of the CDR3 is TGTGCCAGCAGCTTAGCGGGGGCAGGTAATCAGCCCCAGCATTTT.

This CDR3 reads CASSPSHSGGVVWASETQYF. CDR3 in DNA: TGCGCCAGCAGCCCCTCACACAGCGGGGGGGTAGTTTGGGCCTCAGAGACCCAGTACTTC. J is TRBJ2-5 and V is TRBV4-1; 10 bases map to TRBD2. V trimming: 4 bases; J trimming: 4 bases; junction bases outside the gene matches: 21. CDR1 MGHRA and CDR2 YSYEKL come from the germline V gene. CDR3 length equals 20 residues.

For the CDR3, the DNA is TGTGCCAGCAGCTTAAATGCGGGGAACACAGATACGCAGTATTTT. Translated, it gives CASSLNAGNTDTQYF. This sequence joins TRBV7-3 and TRBJ2-3; tentative D call: TRBD2 (6 bases). The length of the CDR3 is 15 residues. Germline V gives CDR1 SGHTA, CDR2 FQGTGA. Trimming left V 1 base short and J 2 bases short, with 10 bases between.

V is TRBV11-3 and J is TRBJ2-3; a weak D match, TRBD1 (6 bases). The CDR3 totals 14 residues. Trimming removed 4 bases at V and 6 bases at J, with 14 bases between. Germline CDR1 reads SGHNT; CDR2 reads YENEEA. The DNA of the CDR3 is TGTGCCAGCAGCTCCCCGGACAGTCGGGATACGCAGTATTTT. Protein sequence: CASSSPDSRDTQYF.

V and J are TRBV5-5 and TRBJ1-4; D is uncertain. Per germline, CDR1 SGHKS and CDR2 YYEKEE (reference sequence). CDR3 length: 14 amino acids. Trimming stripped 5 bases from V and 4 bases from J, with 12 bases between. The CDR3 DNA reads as TGTGCCAGCAGAACGAACGGGGTTAATGAAAAACTGTTTTTT. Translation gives CASRTNGVNEKLFF.

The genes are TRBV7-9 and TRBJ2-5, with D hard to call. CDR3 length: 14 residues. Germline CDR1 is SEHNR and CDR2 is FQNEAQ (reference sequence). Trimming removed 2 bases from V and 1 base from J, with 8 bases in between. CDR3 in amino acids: CASSLPTGQETQYF. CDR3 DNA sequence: TGTGCCAGCAGCTTACCCACGGGCCAAGAGACCCAGTACTTC.

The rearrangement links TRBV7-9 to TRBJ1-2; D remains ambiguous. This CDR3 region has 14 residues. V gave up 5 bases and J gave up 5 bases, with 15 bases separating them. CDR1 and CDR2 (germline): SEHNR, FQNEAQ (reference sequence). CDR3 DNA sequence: TGTGCCAGCAGCCCAGGAGAGGGAGGTTATGGCTACACCTTC. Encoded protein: CASSPGEGGYGYTF.

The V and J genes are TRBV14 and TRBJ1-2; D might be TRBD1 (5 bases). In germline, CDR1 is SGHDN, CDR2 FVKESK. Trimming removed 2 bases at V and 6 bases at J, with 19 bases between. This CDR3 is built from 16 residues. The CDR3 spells CASSQQPFGQGNGYTF. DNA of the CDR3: TGTGCCAGCAGCCAACAACCGTTTGGGCAGGGAAATGGCTACACCTTC.

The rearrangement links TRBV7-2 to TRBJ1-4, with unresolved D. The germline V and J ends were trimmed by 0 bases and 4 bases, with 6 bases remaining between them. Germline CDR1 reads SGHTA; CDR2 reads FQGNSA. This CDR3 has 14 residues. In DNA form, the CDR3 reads TGTGCCAGCAGCTTAGCTCTGTTTAATGAAAAACTGTTTTTT. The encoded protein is CASSLALFNEKLFF. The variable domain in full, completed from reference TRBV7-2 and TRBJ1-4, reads GAGVSQSPSNKVTEKGKDVELRCDPISGHTALYWYRQSLGQGLEFLIYFQGNSAPDKSGLPSDRFSAERTGGSVSTLTIQRTQQEDSAVYLCASSLALFNEKLFFGSGTQLSVL.

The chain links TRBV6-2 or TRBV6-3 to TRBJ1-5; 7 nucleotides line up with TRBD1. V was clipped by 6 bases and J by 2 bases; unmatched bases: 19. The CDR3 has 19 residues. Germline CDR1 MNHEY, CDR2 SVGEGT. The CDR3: CASSSYNFQGVEGNQPQHF. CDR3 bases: TGTGCCAGCAGCAGTTACAACTTTCAGGGGGTAGAGGGCAATCAGCCCCAGCATTTT.